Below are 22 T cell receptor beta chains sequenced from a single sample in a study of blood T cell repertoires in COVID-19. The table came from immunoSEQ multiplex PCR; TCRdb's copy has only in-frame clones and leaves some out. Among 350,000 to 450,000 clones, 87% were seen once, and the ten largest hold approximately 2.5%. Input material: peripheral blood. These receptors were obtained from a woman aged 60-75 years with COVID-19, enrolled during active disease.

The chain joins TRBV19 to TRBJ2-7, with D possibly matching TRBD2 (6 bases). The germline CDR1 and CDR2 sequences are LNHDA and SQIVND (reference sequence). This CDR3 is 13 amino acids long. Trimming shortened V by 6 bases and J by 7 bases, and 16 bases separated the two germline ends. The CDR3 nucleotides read TGTGCCAGTAGCAGACAGTTGGAGGGTGAGCAGTACTTC. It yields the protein CASSRQLEGEQYF.

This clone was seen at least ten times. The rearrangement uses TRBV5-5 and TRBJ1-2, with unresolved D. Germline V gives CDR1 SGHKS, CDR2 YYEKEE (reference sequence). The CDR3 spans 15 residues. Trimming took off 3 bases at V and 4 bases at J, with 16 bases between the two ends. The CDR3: CASSSQSRISYGYTF. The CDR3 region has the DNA TGTGCCAGCAGCTCACAGTCCCGGATTAGCTATGGCTACACCTTC.

The CDR3 DNA is TGTGCCAGCAGCTTGGACAGGGGGATTTACAATGAGCAGTTCTTC. Translation gives CASSLDRGIYNEQFF. V and J are TRBV7-2 and TRBJ2-1; TRBD1 agrees at 10 bases. Trimming removed 3 bases from V and 4 bases from J; junction bases left unmatched: 3. The CDR3 is made up of 15 amino acids. Germline-derived CDR1 and CDR2 are SGHTA and FQGNSA. The full variable domain, with the rest looked up from reference TRBV7-2 and TRBJ2-1, is GAGVSQSPSNKVTEKGKDVELRCDPISGHTALYWYRQSLGQGLEFLIYFQGNSAPDKSGLPSDRFSAERTGGSVSTLTIQRTQQEDSAVYLCASSLDRGIYNEQFFGPGTRLTVL.

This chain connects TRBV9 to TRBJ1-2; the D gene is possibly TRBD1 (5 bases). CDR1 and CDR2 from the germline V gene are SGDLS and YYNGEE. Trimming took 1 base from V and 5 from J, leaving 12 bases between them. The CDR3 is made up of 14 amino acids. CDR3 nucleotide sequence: TGTGCCAGCAGCGTATGTAGACAGTTTTATGGCTACACCTTC. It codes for CASSVCRQFYGYTF.

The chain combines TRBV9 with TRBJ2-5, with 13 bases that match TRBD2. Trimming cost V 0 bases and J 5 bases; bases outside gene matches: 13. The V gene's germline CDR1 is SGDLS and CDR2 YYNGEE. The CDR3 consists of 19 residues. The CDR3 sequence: CASSVGRTSGGPWGETQYF. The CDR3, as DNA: TGTGCCAGCAGCGTAGGGAGGACTAGCGGGGGCCCATGGGGGGAGACCCAGTACTTC.

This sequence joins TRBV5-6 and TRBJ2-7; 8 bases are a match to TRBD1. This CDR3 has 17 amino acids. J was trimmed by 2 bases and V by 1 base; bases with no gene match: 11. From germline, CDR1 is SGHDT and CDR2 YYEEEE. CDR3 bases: TGTGCCAGCAGCTTGCAGGGGGCGACAACGATCACCTACGAGCAGTACTTC. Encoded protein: CASSLQGATTITYEQYF.

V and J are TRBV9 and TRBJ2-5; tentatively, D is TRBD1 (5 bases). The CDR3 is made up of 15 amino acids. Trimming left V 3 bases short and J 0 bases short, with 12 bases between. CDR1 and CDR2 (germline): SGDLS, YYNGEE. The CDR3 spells CASSAGWTNQETQYF. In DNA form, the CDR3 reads TGTGCCAGCAGCGCCGGTTGGACAAACCAAGAGACCCAGTACTTC.

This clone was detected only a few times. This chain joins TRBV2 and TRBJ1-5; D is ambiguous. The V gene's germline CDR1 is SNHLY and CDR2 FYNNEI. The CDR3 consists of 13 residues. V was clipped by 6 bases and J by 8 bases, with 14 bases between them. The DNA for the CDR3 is TGTGCCAGCAGGCCCGGAGGGCCGAAGCCCCAGCATTTT. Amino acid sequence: CASRPGGPKPQHF.

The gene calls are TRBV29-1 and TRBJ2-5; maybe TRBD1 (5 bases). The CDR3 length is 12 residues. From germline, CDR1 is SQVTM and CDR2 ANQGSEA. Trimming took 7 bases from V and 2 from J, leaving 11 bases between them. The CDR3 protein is CSAGHNQETQYF. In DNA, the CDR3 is TGCAGCGCCGGACATAATCAAGAGACCCAGTACTTC.

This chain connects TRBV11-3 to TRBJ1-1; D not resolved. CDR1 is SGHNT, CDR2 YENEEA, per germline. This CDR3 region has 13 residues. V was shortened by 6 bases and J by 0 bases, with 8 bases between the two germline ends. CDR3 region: CASSSQVNTEAFF. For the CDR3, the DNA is TGTGCCAGCAGTTCCCAGGTGAACACTGAAGCTTTCTTT.

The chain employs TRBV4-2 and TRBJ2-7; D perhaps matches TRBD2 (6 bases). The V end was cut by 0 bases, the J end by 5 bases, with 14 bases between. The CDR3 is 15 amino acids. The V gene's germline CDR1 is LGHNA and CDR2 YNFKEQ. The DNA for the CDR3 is TGTGCCAGCAGCCAAGATCTTAATAGCGGAAACGAGCAGTACTTC. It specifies CASSQDLNSGNEQYF.

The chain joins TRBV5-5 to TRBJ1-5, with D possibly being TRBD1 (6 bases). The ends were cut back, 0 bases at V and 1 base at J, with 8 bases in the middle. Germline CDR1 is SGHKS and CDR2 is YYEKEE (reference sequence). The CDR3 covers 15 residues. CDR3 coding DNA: TGTGCCAGCAGCTTGGAAAGGGGGAGCAATCAGCCCCAGCATTTT. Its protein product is CASSLERGSNQPQHF.

The CDR3 DNA reads as TGCGCCAGCAGTGGTCAGGGGAACACTGAAGCTTTCTTT. It codes for CASSGQGNTEAFF. The V gene is TRBV10-2, the J gene TRBJ1-1, with a tentative D call TRBD1 (5 bases). The CDR3 is 13 amino acids. Per the germline V gene, CDR1 is WSHSY and CDR2 is SAAADI. V shed 4 bases and J shed 1 base, with 7 bases lying between them.

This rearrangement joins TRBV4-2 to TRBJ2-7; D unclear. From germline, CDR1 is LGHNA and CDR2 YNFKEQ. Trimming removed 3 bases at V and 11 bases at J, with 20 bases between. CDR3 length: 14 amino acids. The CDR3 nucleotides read TGTGCCAGCAGCCAGGGTGATACCGGCCCCACAGAGTACTTC. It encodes CASSQGDTGPTEYF.

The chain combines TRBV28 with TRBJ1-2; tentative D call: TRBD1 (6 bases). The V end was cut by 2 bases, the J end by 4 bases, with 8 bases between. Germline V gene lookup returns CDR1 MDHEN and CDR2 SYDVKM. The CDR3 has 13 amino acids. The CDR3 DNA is TGTGCCAGCAGTTTAGGACAGCCCTATGGCTACACCTTC. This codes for CASSLGQPYGYTF.

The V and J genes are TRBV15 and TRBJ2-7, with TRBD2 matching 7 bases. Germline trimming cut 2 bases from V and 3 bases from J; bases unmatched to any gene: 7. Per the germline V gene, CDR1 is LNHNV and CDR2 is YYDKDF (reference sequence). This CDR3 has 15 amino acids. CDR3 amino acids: CATSRSRTSVYEQYF. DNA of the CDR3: TGTGCCACCAGCAGATCGAGGACTAGTGTCTACGAGCAGTACTTC.

CDR3: CASSERVYEQYF. CDR3 sequence (DNA): TGTGCCAGCAGTGAGAGGGTCTACGAGCAGTACTTC. The chain couples TRBV6-1 to TRBJ2-7, with D maybe TRBD2 (5 bases). CDR3 size: 12 residues. Germline lookup yields CDR1 MNHNS and CDR2 SASEGT. V lost 3 bases and J lost 3, with 6 bases in between.

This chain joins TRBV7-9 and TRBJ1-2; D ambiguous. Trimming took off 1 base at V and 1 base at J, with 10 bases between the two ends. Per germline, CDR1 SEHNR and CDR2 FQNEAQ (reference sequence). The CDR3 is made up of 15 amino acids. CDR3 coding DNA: TGTGCCAGCAGCTTAGAACACAGTTTTAACTATGGCTACACCTTC. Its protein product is CASSLEHSFNYGYTF.

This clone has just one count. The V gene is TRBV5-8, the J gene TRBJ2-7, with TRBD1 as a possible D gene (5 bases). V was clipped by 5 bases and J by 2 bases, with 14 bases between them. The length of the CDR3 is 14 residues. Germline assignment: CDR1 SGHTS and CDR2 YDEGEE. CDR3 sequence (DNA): TGTGCCAGCAGAACTATTAGGGGCACCTACGAGCAGTACTTC. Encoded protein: CASRTIRGTYEQYF.

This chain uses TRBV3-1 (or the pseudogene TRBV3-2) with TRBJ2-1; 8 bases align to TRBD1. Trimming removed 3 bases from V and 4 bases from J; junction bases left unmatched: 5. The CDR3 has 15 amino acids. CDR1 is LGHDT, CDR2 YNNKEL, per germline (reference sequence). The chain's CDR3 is CASSQAGGAYNEQFF. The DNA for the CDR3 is TGTGCCAGCAGCCAGGCAGGGGGCGCTTACAATGAGCAGTTCTTC.

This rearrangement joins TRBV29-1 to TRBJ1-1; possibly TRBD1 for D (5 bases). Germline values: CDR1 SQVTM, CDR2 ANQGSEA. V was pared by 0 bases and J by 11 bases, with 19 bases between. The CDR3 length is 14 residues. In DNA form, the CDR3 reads TGCAGCGTTGAAGATCTATTCGGGGGTGTCTCCGCTTTCTTT. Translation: CSVEDLFGGVSAFF.

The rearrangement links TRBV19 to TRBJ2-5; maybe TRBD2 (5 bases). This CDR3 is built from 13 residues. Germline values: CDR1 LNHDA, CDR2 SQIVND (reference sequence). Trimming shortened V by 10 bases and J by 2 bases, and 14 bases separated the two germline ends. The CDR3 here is CATAGGLQETQYF. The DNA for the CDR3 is TGTGCCACCGCCGGCGGGTTGCAAGAGACCCAGTACTTC.